Below, 5 T cell receptor beta chains from the same sample are listed, as sequenced in a study of regulatory T cells in long-lasting Graves disease. Regarding time point: newly diagnosed GD, antithyroid drugs for less than 3 months. PBMCs provided the RNA from which the TCR library was made. CDR3-region Arm-PCR and iRepertoire HTBI primers produced the TCR beta libraries. Each CDR3 protein is one row after TCRdb ran MiXCR on the multiplex PCR reads. The table shows a few hundred thousand distinct CDR3 sequences, with under 20% occurring only once. These data also formed part of another study, on T cells in Graves' hyperthyroidism and ophthalmopathy.

This specimen consisted of peripheral blood mononuclear cells (PBMCs), obtained at new diagnosis, from a patient treated with antithyroid drugs. The source of these receptors is a woman younger than 45 with Graves disease.

The chain employs TRBV19 and TRBJ1-2; D might be TRBD1 (6 bases). Trimming removed 6 bases at V and 2 bases at J, with 10 bases between. Germline loops: CDR1 LNHDA, CDR2 SQIVND (reference sequence). This CDR3 contains 13 residues. The CDR3 here is CASSGTGNYGYTF. As DNA, the CDR3 is TGTGCCAGTAGCGGAACAGGGAACTATGGCTACACCTTC. Full variable domain (outside the CDR3, taken from reference TRBV19 and TRBJ1-2): DGGITQSPKYLFRKEGQNVTLSCEQNLNHDAMYWYRQDPGQGLRLIYYSQIVNDFQKGDIAEGYSVSREKKESFPLTVTSAQKNPTAFYLCASSGTGNYGYTFGSGTRLTVV.

Ten or more counts support this clonotype. This chain connects TRBV24-1 to TRBJ2-3; 8 bases fit TRBD2. J lost 5 bases, V lost 2 bases, and 5 bases had no gene match. CDR1 is KGHDR and CDR2 is SFDVKD in the germline V gene. The CDR3 has 15 amino acids. The CDR3 spells CATSDSGGAGDTQYF. CDR3 sequence (DNA): TGTGCCACCAGTGATTCCGGGGGGGCCGGAGATACGCAGTATTTT.

This clonotype was seen ten or more times. This chain uses TRBV2 with TRBJ1-5; 9 bases line up with TRBD1. This CDR3 is 14 amino acids long. Unmatched junction bases numbered 4, after V lost 4 bases and J lost 6 bases. CDR1 is SNHLY, CDR2 FYNNEI, per germline. CDR3 in amino acids: CASSGDRVGQPQHF. CDR3 nucleotide sequence: TGTGCCAGCAGTGGGGACAGGGTTGGTCAGCCCCAGCATTTT.

This clonotype has ten or more counts. V usage is TRBV5-1 and J usage is TRBJ2-3, with TRBD1 matching over 8 bases. Trimming cost V 6 bases and J 6 bases; bases outside gene matches: 21. Germline CDR1 and CDR2: SGHRS and YFSETQ. The CDR3 loop spans 18 amino acids. For the CDR3, the DNA is TGCGCCAGCACCGGACAGGGTTTGCTCAGCCACCGGACCGATACGCAGTATTTT. Protein sequence: CASTGQGLLSHRTDTQYF.

This clonotype has more than one count but fewer than ten. The CDR3 reads CASSGSPSTSGAYNEQFF. CDR3 bases: TGTGCCAGCAGTGGCTCCCCGTCGACTAGCGGTGCCTACAATGAGCAGTTCTTC. The genes are TRBV6-1 and TRBJ2-1, with TRBD2 identical over 9 bases. CDR1 is MNHNS, CDR2 SASEGT, per germline. The trim removed 4 bases at V and 2 bases at J, leaving 12 bases unmatched. This CDR3 contains 18 residues.